These 3 T cell receptor beta chains came from one sample sequenced in a study of blood T cell repertoires in COVID-19 (dated by TCRdb to about 2020). Library preparation employed the immunoSEQ multiplex PCR assay. TCRdb carries this immuneACCESS record with in-frame sequences only. Its versions omit some clonotypes, under half of them owing to an unresolved V gene in the studies checked, with the rest unexplained. A total of a few hundred thousand clones appear in this sample, about 90% of them only once. Clones ranked in the top ten supply 2% to 3% of the sample. The sample taken for sequencing was peripheral blood. These receptors all stem from a person between 18 and 30 years old with COVID-19, enrolled during active disease.

The chain uses TRBV7-9 and TRBJ2-1; TRBD2 might be the D (6 bases). The CDR3 contains 15 residues. Trimming shortened V by 3 bases and J by 5 bases, and 14 bases separated the two germline ends. Germline loops: CDR1 SEHNR, CDR2 FQNEAQ (reference sequence). The CDR3 region is CASSFWLASHNEQFF. CDR3 nucleotides: TGTGCCAGCAGCTTCTGGCTAGCGAGCCACAATGAGCAGTTCTTC.

V usage is TRBV20-1 and J usage is TRBJ1-5; tentatively, D is TRBD1 (5 bases). Germline CDR1 DFQATT, CDR2 SNEGSKA (reference sequence). The CDR3 is 15 residues long. Between the trimmed V and J ends, which lost 3 bases and 0 bases, there was a span of 12 bases. CDR3 protein: CSASRGDYSNQPQHF. The DNA for the CDR3 is TGCAGTGCTAGTCGGGGGGATTATAGCAATCAGCCCCAGCATTTT.

The rearrangement uses TRBV28 and TRBJ2-5, with 7 positions matching TRBD2. The CDR3 contains 15 residues. V shed 6 bases and J 3 bases; nucleotides not matched to a gene: 10. From germline, CDR1 is MDHEN and CDR2 SYDVKM. This CDR3 reads CASSLLGTTEETQYF. The CDR3 nucleotides are TGTGCCAGCAGCCTCCTTGGGACTACTGAAGAGACCCAGTACTTC.